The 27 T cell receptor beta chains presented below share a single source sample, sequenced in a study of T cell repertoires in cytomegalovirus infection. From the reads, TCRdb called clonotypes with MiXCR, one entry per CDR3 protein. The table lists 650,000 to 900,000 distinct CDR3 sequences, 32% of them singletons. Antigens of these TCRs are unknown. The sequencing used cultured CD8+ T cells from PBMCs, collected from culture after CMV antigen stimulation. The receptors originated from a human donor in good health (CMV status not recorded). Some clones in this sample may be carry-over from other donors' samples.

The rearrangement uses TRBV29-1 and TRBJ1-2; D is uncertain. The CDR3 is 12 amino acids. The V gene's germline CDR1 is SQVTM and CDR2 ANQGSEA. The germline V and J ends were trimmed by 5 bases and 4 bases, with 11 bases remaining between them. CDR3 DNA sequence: TGCAGCGTTTACAGTCCGCCCTATGGCTACACCTTC. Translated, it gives CSVYSPPYGYTF.

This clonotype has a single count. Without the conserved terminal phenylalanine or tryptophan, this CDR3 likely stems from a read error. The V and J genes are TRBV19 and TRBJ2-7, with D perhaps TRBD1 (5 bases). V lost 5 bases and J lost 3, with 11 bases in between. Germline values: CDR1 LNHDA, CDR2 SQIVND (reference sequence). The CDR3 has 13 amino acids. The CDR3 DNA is TGTGCCAGTAGTCCTGCCAGGGACTACGAGCAGTACTCC. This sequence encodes CASSPARDYEQYS.

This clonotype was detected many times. This chain's CDR3 is CATDGTTEAFF. DNA for the CDR3: TGTGCCACCGACGGAACCACTGAAGCTTTCTTT. This chain connects TRBV6-2 or TRBV6-3 to TRBJ1-1; D ambiguous. V lost 10 bases and J 4 bases, leaving 10 bases between the germline ends. Looked up from germline, CDR1 is MNHEY and CDR2 is SVGEGT. The CDR3 sequence is 11 residues long.

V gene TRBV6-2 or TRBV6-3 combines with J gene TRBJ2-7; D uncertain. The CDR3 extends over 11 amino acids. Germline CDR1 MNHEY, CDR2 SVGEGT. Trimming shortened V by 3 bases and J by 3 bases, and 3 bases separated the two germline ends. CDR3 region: CASSYNYEQYV. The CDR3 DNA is TGTGCCAGCAGTTATAACTACGAGCAGTACGTC.

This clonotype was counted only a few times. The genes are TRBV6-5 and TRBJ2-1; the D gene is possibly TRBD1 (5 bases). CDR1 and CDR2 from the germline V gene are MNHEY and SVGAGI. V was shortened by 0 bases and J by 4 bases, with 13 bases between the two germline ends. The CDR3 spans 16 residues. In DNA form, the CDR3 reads TGTGCCAGCAGTTACTCGGTCCTAAGGGGTTACAATGAGCAGTTCTTC. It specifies CASSYSVLRGYNEQFF.

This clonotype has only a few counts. Here the CDR3 DNA reads TGTGCCAGCAGCTTGGCCCAGACAGGGGGCGCGAGGTATGGCTACACCTTC. It yields the protein CASSLAQTGGARYGYTF. The J gene is TRBJ1-2, the V gene TRBV5-4; 10 nucleotides align to TRBD1. CDR1 and CDR2 from the germline V gene are SGHNT and YYREEE (reference sequence). V lost 0 bases and J lost 5; bases outside the gene matches: 10. The CDR3 is made up of 17 amino acids.

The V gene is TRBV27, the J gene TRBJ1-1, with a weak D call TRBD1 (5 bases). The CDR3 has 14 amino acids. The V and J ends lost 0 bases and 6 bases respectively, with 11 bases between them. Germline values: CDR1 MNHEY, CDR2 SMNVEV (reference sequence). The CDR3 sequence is CASSLSSGPAEAFF. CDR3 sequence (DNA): TGTGCCAGCAGTTTATCTTCGGGGCCAGCTGAAGCTTTCTTT.

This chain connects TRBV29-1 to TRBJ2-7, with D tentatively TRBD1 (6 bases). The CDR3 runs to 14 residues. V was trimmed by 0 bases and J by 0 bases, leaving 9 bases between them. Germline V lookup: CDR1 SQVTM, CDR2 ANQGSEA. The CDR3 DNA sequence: TGCAGCGTTGAAGATCAGGGACACTCCTACGAGCAGTACTTC. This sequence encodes CSVEDQGHSYEQYF.

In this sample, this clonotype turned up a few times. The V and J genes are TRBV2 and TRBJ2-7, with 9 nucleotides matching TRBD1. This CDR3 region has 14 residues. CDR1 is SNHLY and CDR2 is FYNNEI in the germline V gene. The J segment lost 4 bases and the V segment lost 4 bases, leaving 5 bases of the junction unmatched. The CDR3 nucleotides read TGTGCCAGCAGTGGCCGGGACAGGGTGTACGAGCAGTACGTC. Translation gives CASSGRDRVYEQYV.

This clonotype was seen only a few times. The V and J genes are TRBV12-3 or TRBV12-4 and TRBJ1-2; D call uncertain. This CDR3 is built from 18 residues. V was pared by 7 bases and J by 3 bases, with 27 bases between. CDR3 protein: CASTRPGLVAPNDYGYTF. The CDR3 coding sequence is TGTGCCAGCACCCGTCCCGGTCTAGTGGCCCCCAACGACTATGGCTACACCTTC.

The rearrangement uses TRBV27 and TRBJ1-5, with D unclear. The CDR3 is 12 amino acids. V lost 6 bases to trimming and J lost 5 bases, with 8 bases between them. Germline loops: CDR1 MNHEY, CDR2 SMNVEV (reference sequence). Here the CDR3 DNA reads TGTGCCAGCAGGGAGGGTTATCAGCCCCAGCATTTT. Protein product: CASREGYQPQHF.

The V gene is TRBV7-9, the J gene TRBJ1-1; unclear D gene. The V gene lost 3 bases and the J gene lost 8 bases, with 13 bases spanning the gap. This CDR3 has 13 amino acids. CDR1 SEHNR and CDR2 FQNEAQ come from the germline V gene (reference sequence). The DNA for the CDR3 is TGTGCCAGCAGCTTTGGCCCCCCCTCAGAAGCTTTCTTT. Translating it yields CASSFGPPSEAFF.

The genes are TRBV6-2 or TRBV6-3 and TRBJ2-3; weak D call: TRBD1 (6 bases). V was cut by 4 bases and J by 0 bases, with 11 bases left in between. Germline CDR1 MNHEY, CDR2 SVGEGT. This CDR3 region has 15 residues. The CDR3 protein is CASSFDRLSTDTQYF. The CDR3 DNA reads TGTGCCAGCAGTTTTGACAGGTTAAGCACAGATACGCAGTATTTT.

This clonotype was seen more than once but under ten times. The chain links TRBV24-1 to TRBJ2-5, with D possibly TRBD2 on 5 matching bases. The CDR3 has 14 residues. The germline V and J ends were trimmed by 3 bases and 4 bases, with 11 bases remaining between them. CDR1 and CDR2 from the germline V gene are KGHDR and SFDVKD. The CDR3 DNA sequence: TGTGCCACCAGTGATCCCGGACGGGGAGAGACCCAGTACTTC. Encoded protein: CATSDPGRGETQYF.

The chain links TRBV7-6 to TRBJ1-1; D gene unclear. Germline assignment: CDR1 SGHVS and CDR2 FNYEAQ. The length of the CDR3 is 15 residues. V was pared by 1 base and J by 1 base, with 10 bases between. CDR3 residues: CASSLEADGNTEAFF. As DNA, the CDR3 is TGTGCCAGCAGCTTAGAGGCTGATGGGAACACTGAAGCTTTCTTT.

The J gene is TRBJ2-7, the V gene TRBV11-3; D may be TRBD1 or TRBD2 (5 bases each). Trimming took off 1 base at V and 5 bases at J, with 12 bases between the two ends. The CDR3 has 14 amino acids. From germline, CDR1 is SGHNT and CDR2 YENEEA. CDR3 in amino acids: CASSLAGRDHEQYF. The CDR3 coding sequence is TGTGCCAGCAGCTTAGCGGGCAGGGACCACGAGCAGTACTTC.

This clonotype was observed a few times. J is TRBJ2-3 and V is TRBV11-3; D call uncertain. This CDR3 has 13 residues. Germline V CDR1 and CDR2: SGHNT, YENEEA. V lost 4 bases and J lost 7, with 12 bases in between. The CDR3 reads CASSSPPGYTQYF. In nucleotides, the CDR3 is TGTGCCAGCAGCTCCCCGCCTGGATATACGCAGTATTTT.

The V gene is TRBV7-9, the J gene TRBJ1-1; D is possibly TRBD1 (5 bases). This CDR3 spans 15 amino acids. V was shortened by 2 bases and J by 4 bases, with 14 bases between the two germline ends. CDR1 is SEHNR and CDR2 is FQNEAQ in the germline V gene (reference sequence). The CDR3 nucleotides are TGTGCCAGCAGCTTATTGGTGGCAGGGCCCACTGAAGCTTTCTTT. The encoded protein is CASSLLVAGPTEAFF. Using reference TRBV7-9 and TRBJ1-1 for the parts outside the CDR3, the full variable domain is DTGVSQNPRHKITKRGQNVTFRCDPISEHNRLYWYRQTLGQGPEFLTYFQNEAQLEKSRLLSDRFSAERPKGSFSTLEIQRTEQGDSAMYLCASSLLVAGPTEAFFGQGTRLTVV.

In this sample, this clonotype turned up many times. Written as DNA, the CDR3 is TGTGCCAGCAGCTACCCGGACAGGGGAGGAACAGATACGCAGTATTTT. This encodes CASSYPDRGGTDTQYF. The rearrangement links TRBV7-8 to TRBJ2-3, with 9 bases matching TRBD1. Germline V CDR1 and CDR2: SGHVS, FQNEAQ. This CDR3 is built from 16 residues. V trimming: 4 bases; J trimming: 3 bases; junction bases outside the gene matches: 8.

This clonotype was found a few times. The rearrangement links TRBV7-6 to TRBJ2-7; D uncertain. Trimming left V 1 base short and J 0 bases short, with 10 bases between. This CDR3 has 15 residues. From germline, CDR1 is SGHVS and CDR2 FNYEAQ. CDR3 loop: CASSLVQVSSYEQYF. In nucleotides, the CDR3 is TGTGCCAGCAGCTTAGTCCAGGTTAGCTCCTACGAGCAGTACTTC.

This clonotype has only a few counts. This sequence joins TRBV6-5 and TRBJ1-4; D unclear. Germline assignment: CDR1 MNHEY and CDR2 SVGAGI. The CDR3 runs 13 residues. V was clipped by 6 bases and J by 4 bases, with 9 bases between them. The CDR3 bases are TGTGCCAGCAGACTAGGGATTAATGAAAAACTGTTTTTT. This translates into CASRLGINEKLFF.

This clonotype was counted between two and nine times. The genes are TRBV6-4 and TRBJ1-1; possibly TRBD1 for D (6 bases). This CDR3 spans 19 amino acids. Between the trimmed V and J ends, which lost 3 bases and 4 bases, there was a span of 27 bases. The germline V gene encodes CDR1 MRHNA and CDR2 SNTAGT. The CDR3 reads CASSDWGGPTPPSGTEAFF. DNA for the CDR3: TGTGCCAGCAGTGATTGGGGGGGCCCTACCCCCCCCTCGGGCACTGAAGCTTTCTTT.

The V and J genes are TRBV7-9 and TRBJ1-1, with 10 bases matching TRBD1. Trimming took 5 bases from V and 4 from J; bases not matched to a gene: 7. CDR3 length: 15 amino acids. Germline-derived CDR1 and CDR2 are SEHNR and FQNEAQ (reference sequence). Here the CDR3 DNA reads TGTGCCAGCAGCCCAGACAGGGGGCGAGGCACTGAAGCTTTCTTT. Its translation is CASSPDRGRGTEAFF.

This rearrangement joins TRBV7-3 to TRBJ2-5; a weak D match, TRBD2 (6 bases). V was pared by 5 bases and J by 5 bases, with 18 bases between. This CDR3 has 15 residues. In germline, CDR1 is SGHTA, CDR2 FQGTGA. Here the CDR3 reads CASSGTGFGGETQYF. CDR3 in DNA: TGTGCCAGCAGCGGGACGGGATTTGGGGGGGAGACCCAGTACTTC.

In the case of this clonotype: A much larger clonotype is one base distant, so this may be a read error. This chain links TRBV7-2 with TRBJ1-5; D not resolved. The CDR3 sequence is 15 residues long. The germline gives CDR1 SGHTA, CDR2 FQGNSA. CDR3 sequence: CATSPALGSNQPQHF. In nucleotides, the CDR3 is TGTGCCACCAGCCCTGCGCTTGGTAGCAATCAGCCCCAGCATTTT.

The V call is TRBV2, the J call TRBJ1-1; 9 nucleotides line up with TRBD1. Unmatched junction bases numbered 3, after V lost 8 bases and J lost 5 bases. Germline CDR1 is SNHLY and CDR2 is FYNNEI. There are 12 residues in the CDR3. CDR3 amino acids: CASRDRVTEAFF. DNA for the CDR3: TGTGCCAGCCGGGACAGGGTAACTGAAGCTTTCTTT. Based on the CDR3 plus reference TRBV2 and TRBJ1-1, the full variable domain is EPEVTQTPSHQVTQMGQEVILRCVPISNHLYFYWYRQILGQKVEFLVSFYNNEISEKSEIFDDQFSVERPDGSNFTLKIRSTKLEDSAMYFCASRDRVTEAFFGQGTRLTVV.

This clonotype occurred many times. The CDR3 loop reads CASSLLIRGSSTDTQYF. In nucleotides, the CDR3 is TGTGCCAGCAGCTTACTCATCCGGGGGAGTAGCACAGATACGCAGTATTTT. V is TRBV7-2 and J is TRBJ2-3, with a weak D call TRBD2 (6 bases). V shed 2 bases and J shed 0 bases, with 15 bases lying between them. Germline CDR1 reads SGHTA; CDR2 reads FQGNSA. This CDR3 has 17 amino acids.